Following are 14 T cell receptor beta chains from one sample sequenced in a study of OX40 agonist ivuxolimab in advanced cancers. Sequencing was performed with immunoSEQ multiplex PCR; in TCRdb, only in-frame clones are kept and a portion is missing. The sample records around 35,000 clones, about 81% being singletons. Sequenced here: CD4+ or CD8+ T cells sorted from blood, sampled in a trial of the OX40 agonist ivuxolimab. These receptors were obtained from an adult with an advanced solid tumor such as melanoma, head and neck, liver or kidney cancer.

The V call is TRBV7-9, the J call TRBJ2-7; tentatively, D is TRBD1 or TRBD2 (6 bases each). CDR3 length equals 13 residues. Trimming took 5 bases from V and 12 from J, leaving 20 bases between them. The germline V gene has CDR1 SEHNR and CDR2 FQNEAQ (reference sequence). The CDR3 sequence: CASSPSGGGTLYF. CDR3 sequence (DNA): TGTGCCAGCAGCCCCTCCGGGGGCGGGACCCTGTACTTC.

This clone has a handful of counts. The V and J genes are TRBV27 and TRBJ1-6; D gene uncertain. Per the germline V gene, CDR1 is MNHEY and CDR2 is SMNVEV (reference sequence). Trimming left V 3 bases short and J 0 bases short, with 6 bases between. The CDR3 covers 15 residues. The CDR3 loop is CASSFYSSYNSPLHF. CDR3 bases: TGTGCCAGCAGTTTCTACTCCTCCTATAATTCACCCCTCCACTTT.

The J gene is TRBJ1-3, the V gene TRBV9; D remains ambiguous. Deletions cut 4 bases from V and 1 base from J, with 18 bases between. CDR3 length: 17 residues. Germline V gene data show CDR1 as SGDLS and CDR2 as YYNGEE. The CDR3 DNA is TGTGCCAGCAGCATCCGACCCTCCTATACGTCTGGAAACACCATATATTTT. Translating gives CASSIRPSYTSGNTIYF.

This clone was seen once. This rearrangement joins TRBV5-1 to TRBJ2-3; D remains ambiguous. CDR1 is SGHRS, CDR2 YFSETQ, per germline. The CDR3 is 14 residues long. V lost 0 bases and J 6 bases, leaving 11 bases between the germline ends. The CDR3 loop is CASSLAVARDTQYF. DNA of the CDR3: TGCGCCAGCAGCTTGGCTGTAGCTCGGGATACGCAGTATTTT.

V usage is TRBV29-1 and J usage is TRBJ1-2; the D gene is possibly TRBD1 (5 bases). The CDR3 totals 14 residues. V was clipped by 3 bases and J by 8 bases, with 19 bases between them. Germline lookup yields CDR1 SQVTM and CDR2 ANQGSEA. CDR3 DNA sequence: TGCAGCGTTGATTGGGGGATGGGGGGAACGGGCTACACCTTC. It yields the protein CSVDWGMGGTGYTF.

This chain links TRBV6-6 with TRBJ2-1; 8 bases agree with TRBD1. After removal of 0 bases from V and 6 bases from J, the junction contained 7 bases not matched to a gene. This CDR3 contains 16 residues. Germline assignment: CDR1 MNHNY and CDR2 SVGAGI (reference sequence). Here the CDR3 DNA reads TGTGCCAGCAGTTACTCGATGGGCGGACAGGGCAATGAGCAGTTCTTC. Protein: CASSYSMGGQGNEQFF.

This rearrangement joins TRBV30 to TRBJ1-3; no clear D gene. The CDR3 sequence is 14 residues long. Trimming removed 0 bases at V and 2 bases at J, with 8 bases between. Germline V lookup: CDR1 GTSNPN, CDR2 SVGIG (reference sequence). CDR3 DNA: TGTGCCTGGAGTGTAAGAGGGCCTGGAAACACCATATATTTT. Translating it yields CAWSVRGPGNTIYF. Variable domain in full (rest from reference TRBV30 and TRBJ1-3): SQTIHQWPATLVQPVGSPLSLECTVEGTSNPNLYWYRQAAGRGLQLLFYSVGIGQISSEVPQNLSASRPQDRQFILSSKKLLLSDSGFYLCAWSVRGPGNTIYFGEGSWLTVV.

The chain carries TRBV19 and TRBJ1-2; maybe TRBD1 (5 bases). Germline V gene sequence: CDR1 LNHDA, CDR2 SQIVND (reference sequence). CDR3 length: 15 residues. V was trimmed by 3 bases and J by 2 bases, leaving 13 bases between them. The CDR3 DNA is TGTGCCAGTAGTATTGGGAAGACAGCGAACTATGGCTACACCTTC. Translated, it gives CASSIGKTANYGYTF.

Regarding this clone: No conserved phenylalanine or tryptophan ends this CDR3, so it is likely a read error. The chain uses TRBV7-8 and TRBJ1-2; possibly TRBD1 for D (5 bases). Trimming removed 2 bases at V and 7 bases at J, with 14 bases between. Germline V gene lookup returns CDR1 SGHVS and CDR2 FQNEAQ. There are 14 residues in the CDR3. DNA for the CDR3: TGTGCCAGCAGCTTAAGAGATCAGGGAGGTGGCTACACCCTC. Translated: CASSLRDQGGGYTL.

By its share, this clone is medium-sized. Other DNA sequences from this sample encode an identical CDR3 as well. For the CDR3, the DNA is TGTGCCAGCAGCGCGCAGGGTGCCTACGAGCAGTACTTC. It is translated as CASSAQGAYEQYF. V usage is TRBV9 and J usage is TRBJ2-7; maybe TRBD1 (5 bases). The CDR3 is made up of 13 amino acids. Trimming took 3 bases from V and 2 from J, leaving 9 bases between them. Per the germline V gene, CDR1 is SGDLS and CDR2 is YYNGEE.

The rearrangement uses TRBV20-1 and TRBJ1-2; D gene unclear. CDR1 and CDR2 from the germline V gene are DFQATT and SNEGSKA (reference sequence). Trimming cost V 0 bases and J 8 bases, with 7 bases left between them. This CDR3 has 11 residues. The CDR3 DNA reads as TGCAGTGCTAGAGATGGGAGAGGCTACACCTTC. Protein product: CSARDGRGYTF.

CDR3 DNA sequence: TGCGCCAGCAGTGAGAATCGCCCAGGGAACACCGGGGAGCTGTTTTTT. Encoded protein: CASSENRPGNTGELFF. The chain has TRBV10-2 and TRBJ2-2; D remains ambiguous. Germline V CDR1 and CDR2: WSHSY, SAAADI. The ends were cut back, 2 bases at V and 1 base at J, with 11 bases in the middle. The CDR3 runs to 16 residues.

In DNA, the CDR3 is TGTGCCAGCAGTGAACCCCCGGCCGCCCTGAACACTGAAGCTTTCTTT. Amino acids: CASSEPPAALNTEAFF. The chain combines TRBV2 with TRBJ1-1; the D is unclear. V gave up 2 bases and J gave up 0 bases, with 13 bases separating them. Germline lookup yields CDR1 SNHLY and CDR2 FYNNEI. This CDR3 has 16 amino acids.

This chain links TRBV18 with TRBJ2-5; D may be TRBD1 or TRBD2 (6 bases each). Germline values: CDR1 KGHSH, CDR2 LQKENI. Trimming left V 5 bases short and J 4 bases short, with 17 bases between. This CDR3 spans 15 amino acids. Written as DNA, the CDR3 is TGTGCCAGCTCATCTCAACAGGGAGGTAGAGAGACCCAGTACTTC. This encodes CASSSQQGGRETQYF.